This T cell receptor beta chain is drawn from a study of blood T cells in healthy people across ages. Donors gave about 10 milliliters of peripheral blood apiece. This clonotype was picked up many times. Primed by a sample-barcoded 5' primer and a J-beta primer mix, a second PCR proceeded for roughly 7 to 12 cycles. Each cDNA was tagged by a template-switch adaptor containing 12 random nucleotides. Via MiXCR, TCRdb re-called the 5' RACE reads, giving one row per CDR3 protein. The profile covers 660,000 or so distinct CDR3 sequences, with around 54% appearing a single time and more than 35% taken by the ten largest. Germline values: CDR1 DFQATT, CDR2 SNEGSKA (reference sequence). The CDR3 is 14 amino acids. With 5 bases clipped from V and 4 bases from J, the junction kept 10 bases outside the gene matches.

This sequence joins TRBV20-1 and TRBJ2-7; TRBD1 matches 8 bases. Sequences were obtained from blood. This clonotype was obtained from a man aged 60 to 69 in good health. DNA of the CDR3: TGCAGTGCTTCGGACAGGGCGGGCATGTACGAGCAGTACTTC. Amino acid sequence: CSASDRAGMYEQYF.